One sample yielded the 3 T cell receptor beta chains listed below, sequenced in a study of T cells in Graves' hyperthyroidism and ophthalmopathy. The source material, RNA transcripts, was used to amplify TCR beta CDR3 regions. Carried out on the TCR CDR3, a first-round RT-PCR used the HTBI primer set. One entry per CDR3 protein results from TCRdb running MiXCR on the multiplex PCR reads. The table includes fewer than 700,000 distinct CDR3 sequences, approximately 17% detected once. The sequencing input was blood. These receptors originate from a woman aged 18-29 years with Graves' ophthalmopathy.

This clonotype showed up many times. The rearrangement links TRBV11-2 to TRBJ1-6; D is ambiguous. CDR1 is SGHAT and CDR2 is FQNNGV in the germline V gene. This CDR3 comprises 15 residues. V dropped 5 bases and J dropped 7 bases, with 15 bases sitting between them. The CDR3 sequence is CASSPDGLMNSPLHF. The CDR3 DNA reads TGTGCCAGCAGCCCAGACGGCCTCATGAATTCACCCCTCCACTTT.

Note on this clonotype: This may be a read error: a much more frequent sequence differs by one nucleotide. The chain recombines TRBV7-2 with TRBJ2-1; 10 bases agree with TRBD2. The CDR3 covers 15 residues. Germline V gene sequence: CDR1 SGHTA, CDR2 FQGNSA. The CDR3 DNA reads as TGTGCCAGCAGACTCAGCGGGAGGGTCCACAATGAGCAGCTCTTC. As protein: CASRLSGRVHNEQLF.

This clonotype showed up many times. J is TRBJ1-1 and V is TRBV30; D gene unclear. V lost 2 bases, J lost 0 bases, and 7 bases lay in between. There are 13 residues in the CDR3. Germline CDR1 is GTSNPN and CDR2 is SVGIG (reference sequence). The DNA of the CDR3 is TGTGCCTGGAGTCGCAGCGTGAACACTGAAGCTTTCTTT. Protein: CAWSRSVNTEAFF.